These T cell receptor beta chains were read from a single sample in a study of PD-1 blockade in classical Hodgkin lymphoma. Produced via immunoSEQ multiplex PCR; TCRdb's table is partial and in-frame only. The sample lists tens of thousands of clones, more than 85% seen once, with 8% in the top ten. The sample here was peripheral blood mononuclear cells (PBMCs), taken at baseline. These receptors all stem from a human donor with classical Hodgkin lymphoma. The CDR3 runs from the conserved cysteine through the conserved F or W. The D gene is left open where the match is weak. A row's size may be missing; if present it is once, few, many or a size class.

J gene,D gene,clone size,V gene,CDR3 protein,CDR3 DNA
TRBJ2-3,TRBD2,NA,TRBV7-6,CASSLLASGGWDTQYF,TGTGCCAGCAGCTTACTTGCTAGCGGGGGTTGGGATACGCAGTATTTT
TRBJ1-6,NA,NA,TRBV7-2,CASSSRLSGSSYNSPLHF,TGTGCCAGCAGCTCCAGGTTATCGGGCAGTTCCTATAATTCACCCCTCCACTTT
TRBJ2-1,TRBD2,NA,TRBV5-8,CASSLWSGLAGGKNEQFF,TGTGCCAGCAGCTTGTGGAGTGGGCTAGCGGGGGGCAAAAATGAGCAGTTCTTC
TRBJ2-3,TRBD2,NA,TRBV5-4,CASSLGLAGDTQYF,TGTGCCAGCAGCTTAGGACTAGCGGGAGATACGCAGTATTTT
TRBJ1-6,NA,NA,TRBV13,CASSSPGRALHF,TGTGCCAGCAGCTCTCCTGGTCGGGCCCTCCACTTT
TRBJ2-1,NA,NA,TRBV19,CASSPSGVAGSYNEQFF,TGTGCCAGTAGTCCGAGTGGAGTGGCGGGGTCCTACAATGAGCAGTTCTTC
TRBJ1-1,NA,few,TRBV27,CASSPDRTRGNTEAFF,TGTGCCAGCAGTCCTGACAGGACCCGCGGGAACACTGAAGCTTTCTTT
TRBJ2-7,TRBD2,NA,TRBV5-1,CASSLFGGSPPEQYF,TGCGCCAGCAGCTTGTTCGGCGGGAGTCCACCCGAGCAGTACTTC
TRBJ1-1,TRBD1,NA,TRBV6-6,CASSYSTGGTEAFF,TGTGCCAGCAGTTACTCGACAGGGGGCACTGAAGCTTTCTTT
TRBJ2-7,NA,once,TRBV9,CASSADGGSYEQYF,TGTGCCAGCAGCGCAGACGGGGGTTCGTACGAGCAGTACTTC
TRBJ2-1,NA,once,TRBV27,CASSFLANEQFF,TGTGCCAGCAGTTTTTTAGCGAATGAGCAGTTCTTC
TRBJ1-1,NA,few,TRBV7-9,CASSLGVLYTEAFF,TGTGCCAGCAGCTTAGGGGTCCTTTACACTGAAGCTTTCTTT
TRBJ2-1,TRBD2,NA,TRBV9,CASSVGALAPRGNEQFF,TGTGCCAGCAGCGTAGGGGCACTAGCGCCGAGGGGCAATGAGCAGTTCTTC
TRBJ2-7,NA,once,TRBV9,CASSVLTDSYEQYF,TGTGCCAGCAGCGTTCTTACAGACTCCTACGAGCAGTACTTC
TRBJ1-2,TRBD1,NA,TRBV5-1,CASSLDGQGQSGYTF,TGCGCCAGCAGCCTCGATGGACAGGGGCAGAGTGGCTACACCTTC
TRBJ1-5,NA,NA,TRBV7-9,CASSLGIGGQPQHF,TGTGCCAGCAGCTTAGGGATTGGCGGACAGCCCCAGCATTTT
TRBJ1-2,NA,NA,TRBV10-3,CAIGELGNYGYTF,TGTGCCATCGGGGAGCTGGGAAACTATGGCTACACCTTC
TRBJ1-5,NA,NA,TRBV18,CASSPQPAASNQPQHF,TGTGCCAGCTCACCACAGCCAGCCGCCAGCAATCAGCCCCAGCATTTT
TRBJ2-5,TRBD2,NA,TRBV19,CASSHRGGETQYF,TGTGCCAGTAGCCACCGGGGGGGAGAGACCCAGTACTTC
TRBJ2-3,NA,NA,TRBV9,CASSVGSDTQYF,TGTGCCAGCAGCGTAGGGTCGGATACGCAGTATTTT
TRBJ1-4,NA,NA,TRBV6-1,CASSEGQDPFF,TGTGCCAGCAGTGAAGGACAGGATCCGTTTTTT
TRBJ2-7,NA,NA,TRBV29-1,CSVGEYRGGTYEQYF,TGCAGCGTTGGGGAGTACAGGGGGGGAACCTACGAGCAGTACTTC
TRBJ1-4,NA,NA,TRBV4-3,CASSQMTGPEKLFF,TGCGCCAGCAGCCAGATGACAGGCCCCGAAAAACTGTTTTTT
TRBJ1-2,NA,NA,TRBV15,CATGRVGRAYGYTF,TGTGCCACGGGCAGGGTGGGGCGCGCCTATGGCTACACCTTC
TRBJ1-1,NA,few,TRBV9,CASSVQGTNTEAFF,TGTGCCAGCAGCGTACAGGGTACGAACACTGAAGCTTTCTTT
TRBJ2-7,NA,once,TRBV19,CASSKEGDYYEQYF,TGTGCCAGTAGTAAGGAGGGGGATTACTACGAGCAGTACTTC
TRBJ1-5,NA,NA,TRBV10-3,CAISDGGVSQPQHF,TGTGCCATCAGTGATGGGGGGGTGTCTCAGCCCCAGCATTTT
TRBJ1-5,TRBD1,NA,TRBV5-1,CASSLTGDNQPQHF,TGCGCCAGCAGCTTGACAGGGGACAATCAGCCCCAGCATTTT
TRBJ2-5,TRBD1,NA,TRBV6-5,CASNPGTGSLETQYF,TGTGCCAGCAACCCCGGGACAGGGTCTTTGGAGACCCAGTACTTC
TRBJ2-7,NA,NA,TRBV4-1,CASSQSSGPISYEQYF,TGCGCCAGCAGCCAATCGTCCGGACCCATCTCCTACGAGCAGTACTTC
TRBJ2-3,TRBD2,NA,TRBV30,CAWTRLAGATDMQYF,TGTGCCTGGACCCGACTAGCGGGGGCCACAGATATGCAGTATTTT
TRBJ2-1,NA,NA,TRBV27,CASSFRQGPYNEQFF,TGTGCCAGCAGTTTTCGCCAGGGGCCCTACAATGAGCAGTTCTTC
TRBJ2-5,NA,NA,TRBV7-9,CASSLAPGLQETQYF,TGTGCCAGCAGCTTAGCCCCGGGTCTACAAGAGACCCAGTACTTC
TRBJ2-7,TRBD1,NA,TRBV7-9,CASSSGQGFNYEQYF,TGTGCCAGCAGCAGCGGACAGGGGTTTAACTACGAGCAGTACTTC
TRBJ2-3,NA,NA,TRBV19,CASTVEGRLTDTQYF,TGTGCCAGTACAGTCGAGGGGAGGCTGACAGATACGCAGTATTTT
TRBJ2-2,NA,NA,TRBV6-5,CASSYGGNRVTGELFF,TGTGCCAGCAGTTACGGAGGAAATCGGGTCACCGGGGAGCTGTTTTTT
TRBJ1-6,NA,NA,TRBV9,CASSVGGSLGGDSPLHF,TGTGCCAGCAGCGTAGGAGGGAGTCTCGGGGGTGATTCACCCCTCCACTTT
TRBJ2-2,NA,NA,TRBV7-3,CASSLTPGAGELFF,TGTGCCAGCAGCTTAACGCCGGGAGCCGGGGAGCTGTTTTTT
TRBJ2-5,TRBD2,NA,TRBV5-4,CASSPGLADLQETQYF,TGTGCCAGCAGCCCGGGACTAGCGGATCTACAAGAGACCCAGTACTTC
TRBJ2-3,TRBD1,once,TRBV7-9,CASSFVWDRRGSSTDTQYF,TGTGCCAGCAGCTTTGTCTGGGACAGGAGGGGATCTAGCACAGATACGCAGTATTTT
TRBJ1-1,NA,NA,TRBV15,CATGEVGTEAFF,TGTGCCACCGGGGAGGTTGGGACTGAAGCTTTCTTT
TRBJ2-2,NA,NA,TRBV9,CASSVLGEVNTGELFF,TGTGCCAGCAGCGTGCTCGGGGAAGTGAACACCGGGGAGCTGTTTTTT
TRBJ2-7,NA,NA,TRBV27,CASSLAPPYEQYF,TGTGCCAGCAGTTTAGCCCCCCCCTACGAGCAGTACTTC
TRBJ2-1,TRBD2,NA,TRBV7-9,CASSPPGRGGHWNEQFF,TGTGCCAGCAGCCCCCCGGGACGGGGAGGGCATTGGAATGAGCAGTTCTTC
TRBJ2-5,TRBD2,NA,TRBV27,CASRGFLQGLSGKETQYF,TGTGCCAGCCGGGGGTTTCTGCAAGGCCTCAGCGGGAAAGAGACCCAGTACTTC
TRBJ1-2,TRBD1,NA,TRBV9,CASSPGTGKYGYTF,TGTGCCAGCAGCCCCGGGACAGGGAAGTATGGCTACACCTTC
TRBJ2-3,NA,NA,TRBV9,CASSVEEYSWAGDTDTQYF,TGTGCCAGCAGCGTAGAGGAATATAGCTGGGCAGGGGACACAGATACGCAGTATTTT
TRBJ1-3,TRBD1,NA,TRBV2,CASRPTGSGSGNTIYF,TGTGCCAGCAGACCGACAGGGTCCGGCTCTGGAAACACCATATATTTT
TRBJ2-7,TRBD1,NA,TRBV6-5,CASSYPSGTGGYEQYF,TGTGCCAGCAGTTACCCGTCCGGGACAGGGGGCTACGAGCAGTACTTC
TRBJ2-7,TRBD1,NA,TRBV7-7,CASSPGQGGGYEQYF,TGTGCCAGCAGCCCTGGACAGGGAGGTGGGTACGAGCAGTACTTC
TRBJ1-1,NA,NA,TRBV28,CAISGLLNTEAFF,TGTGCCATCTCCGGGCTTTTGAACACTGAAGCTTTCTTT
TRBJ2-1,NA,once,TRBV6-4,CASSDSAGPYNEQFF,TGTGCCAGCAGTGACTCGGCGGGCCCCTACAATGAGCAGTTCTTC
TRBJ2-3,TRBD2,NA,TRBV7-3,CASSLGLAVDTQYF,TGTGCCAGCAGCTTAGGGCTAGCGGTAGATACGCAGTATTTT
TRBJ2-5,TRBD1,NA,TRBV29-1,CSVEGFDRDRVIGTQYF,TGCAGCGTTGAAGGGTTTGACCGGGACAGGGTTATAGGGACCCAGTACTTC
TRBJ1-2,NA,NA,TRBV5-1,CASSPGTNYGYTF,TGCGCCAGCAGCCCCGGGACAAACTATGGCTACACCTTC
TRBJ2-3,NA,NA,TRBV14,CASSQENGDTQYF,TGTGCCAGCAGCCAAGAAAATGGAGATACGCAGTATTTT